The clone carrying this T cell receptor (beta chain) came up a few times. Its antigen remains unknown. The data were obtained in a study of T cell responses to AZD1222 COVID-19 vaccine. Study information: Recipients boosted at about 4 weeks or about 12 weeks are pooled.

Here immunoSEQ multiplex PCR was the method, and the copy in TCRdb shows in-frame clones only, minus some. This sample has around 160,000 clones; around 88% occur once, and the top ten carry over 13%. The ends lost 3 bases at V and 6 bases at J; junction bases unmatched: 11. From germline, CDR1 is SGHRS and CDR2 YFSETQ. The CDR3 contains 15 residues. Findings and caveats of the study: Most donors were white British and more were female, and clonal diversity was possibly underestimated. There were repertoire samples only from the period after the peak T cell response. Dominant at 160-218 and 743-854, vaccine-associated CD4 TCRs also spanned spike.

V gene TRBV5-1 combines with J gene TRBJ2-7, with TRBD2 matching over 8 bases. This TCR was recovered from an adult in good health. The starting material was peripheral blood, obtained on day 0 of AZD1222 vaccination. CDR3 in amino acids: CASSWLGSGGIEQYF. DNA of the CDR3: TGCGCCAGCAGCTGGCTGGGGTCGGGGGGGATCGAGCAGTACTTC.